The 27 T cell receptor beta chains reported below all come from one sample, sequenced in a study of blood T cells in healthy people across ages. Sample-barcoded 5' priming and a J-beta primer mix drove a second PCR of roughly 6 to 12 cycles. TCRdb re-called the 5' RACE reads with MiXCR, one entry per CDR3 protein. Of more than 500,000 distinct CDR3 sequences listed, 25% to 30% are singletons. Sequencing used blood. The source of these receptors is a woman in her 70s in good health.

Only a few counts were recorded for this clonotype. The gene calls are TRBV7-2 and TRBJ2-2; D possibly corresponds to TRBD1 (5 bases). Trimming removed 0 bases from V and 7 bases from J, with 9 bases in between. The CDR3 consists of 14 residues. Germline CDR1 and CDR2: SGHTA and FQGNSA. The chain's CDR3 is CASSLARQSGELFF. The CDR3 bases are TGTGCCAGCAGCTTAGCCCGACAGAGCGGGGAGCTGTTTTTT.

The chain has TRBV20-1 and TRBJ2-5; D gene ambiguous. Germline-derived CDR1 and CDR2 are DFQATT and SNEGSKA (reference sequence). V was clipped by 3 bases and J by 3 bases, with 14 bases between them. The CDR3 extends over 14 amino acids. The CDR3 coding sequence is TGCAGTGCTAGTCGGGTGCTCGGTGAAGAGACCCAGTACTTC. Encoded protein: CSASRVLGEETQYF.

This clonotype showed up just a few times. The chain employs TRBV9 and TRBJ2-1, with 7 bases aligning to TRBD1. The V segment lost 0 bases and the J segment 10 bases; nucleotides outside the gene matches: 10. Germline CDR1 SGDLS, CDR2 YYNGEE. This CDR3 comprises 15 residues. CDR3 DNA: TGTGCCAGCAGCGTAGCAGGCTCCAGGGGACAGGAGCAGTTCTTC. Translated, it gives CASSVAGSRGQEQFF.

V usage is TRBV20-1 and J usage is TRBJ1-2; tentatively, D is TRBD1 (6 bases). Looked up from germline, CDR1 is DFQATT and CDR2 is SNEGSKA (reference sequence). Trimming removed 6 bases at V and 2 bases at J, with 16 bases between. The CDR3 sequence is 14 residues long. The CDR3 spells CSAGPGHVNYGYTF. The CDR3 coding sequence is TGCAGTGCCGGACCGGGACATGTGAACTATGGCTACACCTTC.

The CDR3 sequence is CASSIPGTGGSYGYTF. In DNA form, the CDR3 reads TGTGCCAGCAGCATTCCCGGGACAGGGGGATCCTATGGCTACACCTTC. The chain is built from TRBV7-3 and TRBJ1-2; the match to TRBD1 covers 11 bases. The germline V gene has CDR1 SGHTA and CDR2 FQGTGA. CDR3 length: 16 residues. V lost 5 bases to trimming and J lost 4 bases; unmatched junction nucleotides: 9.

As concerns this clonotype: Mismatch with germline at one junction end may stem from a read error. This chain joins TRBV7-2 and TRBJ2-7; 7 bases map to TRBD2. The CDR3 sequence is 18 residues long. Germline-derived CDR1 and CDR2 are SGHTA and FQGNSA. CDR3 in DNA: TGTGCCAGCAACTTAGCCGGAAGTCTAGCGGCGACCTCCTACGAGCAGTACTTC. Encoded protein: CASNLAGSLAATSYEQYF.

The gene calls are TRBV20-1 and TRBJ1-5, with a tentative D call TRBD1 (6 bases). This CDR3 region has 13 residues. CDR1 DFQATT and CDR2 SNEGSKA come from the germline V gene (reference sequence). V was shortened by 3 bases and J by 7 bases, with 13 bases between the two germline ends. The CDR3 DNA reads TGCAGTGCTAGCGCGGGGGCATGGCAGCCCCAGCATTTT. Translating it yields CSASAGAWQPQHF.

This clonotype was picked up many times. The CDR3 here is CASSLAREQYF. The DNA for the CDR3 is TGTGCCAGCAGCTTAGCCCGGGAGCAGTACTTC. This chain connects TRBV7-2 to TRBJ2-7; unclear D gene. Germline CDR1 is SGHTA and CDR2 is FQGNSA. Trimming took off 0 bases at V and 7 bases at J, with 4 bases between the two ends. This CDR3 is built from 11 residues. The complete variable domain, with remaining parts taken from reference TRBV7-2 and TRBJ2-7, reads GAGVSQSPSNKVTEKGKDVELRCDPISGHTALYWYRQSLGQGLEFLIYFQGNSAPDKSGLPSDRFSAERTGGSVSTLTIQRTQQEDSAVYLCASSLAREQYFGPGTRLTVT.

This clonotype turned up a few times. A read error may account for a junction end that differs from germline. The chain uses TRBV7-2 and TRBJ2-5, with 7 bases aligning to TRBD2. Per germline, CDR1 SGHTA and CDR2 FQGNSA. This CDR3 contains 17 residues. The CDR3 coding sequence is TGTGCCGGCAGCTTAGTTCGGCTAGCGGATTTCCAAGAGACCCAGTACTTC. Translated, it gives CAGSLVRLADFQETQYF.

This clonotype was observed a few times. The rearrangement joins TRBV24-1 to TRBJ1-1; possible D gene TRBD1, 6 bases. V lost 5 bases, J lost 6 bases, and 9 bases lay in between. The CDR3 is 12 amino acids. Germline V gene sequence: CDR1 KGHDR, CDR2 SFDVKD. CDR3 region: CATSGGGAEAFF. For the CDR3, the DNA is TGTGCCACCAGTGGAGGGGGGGCTGAAGCTTTCTTT.

A few counts support this clonotype. The chain is built from TRBV7-8 and TRBJ2-3; 8 bases align to TRBD2. In germline, CDR1 is SGHVS, CDR2 FQNEAQ. The CDR3 sequence is 14 residues long. V dropped 3 bases and J dropped 6; count of bases not matched to a gene: 5. In DNA, the CDR3 is TGTGCCAGCAGCTTGGGACTAGGGGCCGATACGCAGTATTTT. Amino acid sequence: CASSLGLGADTQYF.

The J gene is TRBJ2-3, the V gene TRBV2; D is uncertain. Germline CDR1 and CDR2: SNHLY and FYNNEI. With 6 bases removed from V and 4 bases from J, the gap between germline ends came to 2 bases. The CDR3 runs to 10 residues. CDR3 protein: CASRADTQYF. Written as DNA, the CDR3 is TGTGCCAGCAGGGCAGATACGCAGTATTTT.

This clonotype was recorded a few times. The V and J genes are TRBV11-1 and TRBJ2-2; D tentatively fits TRBD1 or TRBD2 (6 bases each). V shed 0 bases and J shed 5 bases, with 13 bases lying between them. This CDR3 comprises 16 residues. Looked up from germline, CDR1 is SGHAT and CDR2 is FQDESV (reference sequence). The CDR3 loop reads CASSLATGGWTGELFF. CDR3 in DNA: TGTGCCAGCAGCTTAGCAACCGGGGGCTGGACCGGGGAGCTGTTTTTT.

The chain employs TRBV5-1 and TRBJ2-1; weak D call: TRBD1 (5 bases). This CDR3 has 14 amino acids. CDR1 is SGHRS, CDR2 YFSETQ, per germline. With 0 bases removed from V and 9 bases from J, the gap between germline ends came to 13 bases. CDR3 DNA sequence: TGCGCCAGCAGCTTGGACAGGTTTGACGGTGAGCAGTTCTTC. Its protein product is CASSLDRFDGEQFF.

CDR3 coding DNA: TGTGCCAGCAGCTTGGGGTCGGGGGCTCTCACGTGGGAGCAGTTCTTC. It codes for CASSLGSGALTWEQFF. The chain has TRBV13 and TRBJ2-1; either TRBD1 or TRBD2 may supply D (6 bases each). V lost 3 bases, J lost 10 bases, and 22 bases lay in between. CDR1 PRHDT and CDR2 FYEKMQ come from the germline V gene (reference sequence). The CDR3 length is 16 residues.

This clonotype was detected a few times. The DNA for the CDR3 is TGCGCCAGCAGCCAAGGCTCTACTGGGGGGACCCAGTACTTC. This sequence encodes CASSQGSTGGTQYF. The genes are TRBV4-1 and TRBJ2-5; D tentatively fits TRBD1 or TRBD2 (5 bases each). This CDR3 is built from 14 residues. Trimming took off 1 base at V and 7 bases at J, with 13 bases between the two ends. CDR1 MGHRA and CDR2 YSYEKL come from the germline V gene.

The rearrangement links TRBV20-1 to TRBJ2-3; 8 bases match TRBD2. The CDR3 is 13 amino acids. CDR1 DFQATT and CDR2 SNEGSKA come from the germline V gene (reference sequence). CDR3 sequence (DNA): TGCAGCCAGTACCGGGGGGGACCAGATACGCAGTATTTT. This translates into CSQYRGGPDTQYF.

The rearrangement uses TRBV25-1 and TRBJ1-2; possible D gene TRBD1, 5 bases. This CDR3 contains 13 residues. V lost 5 bases and J 5 bases, leaving 12 bases between the germline ends. Germline CDR1 MGHDK, CDR2 SYGVNS. CDR3 in DNA: TGTGCCAGCAGTCGCTCAGGGTCATATGGCTACACCTTC. This codes for CASSRSGSYGYTF.

This clonotype was observed at least ten times. The rearrangement links TRBV3-1 to TRBJ1-2; D not certain. Germline CDR1 LGHDT, CDR2 YNNKEL (reference sequence). Trimming took 2 bases from V and 0 from J, leaving 7 bases between them. This CDR3 has 14 residues. CDR3 DNA sequence: TGTGCCAGCAGCCAACAAGGGTCTAACTATGGCTACACCTTC. Translating gives CASSQQGSNYGYTF.

This clonotype was detected ten times or more. V gene TRBV4-2 combines with J gene TRBJ2-5, with 12 bases aligning to TRBD2. The germline V gene has CDR1 LGHNA and CDR2 YNFKEQ. Germline trimming cut 8 bases from V and 1 base from J; bases unmatched to any gene: 5. This CDR3 is built from 15 residues. CDR3 loop: CASSRLAGAQETQYF. The CDR3 DNA sequence: TGTGCCAGCTCCCGACTAGCGGGGGCCCAAGAGACCCAGTACTTC.

The chain links TRBV29-1 to TRBJ2-1; unclear D gene. This CDR3 region has 12 residues. Germline values: CDR1 SQVTM, CDR2 ANQGSEA. V gave up 5 bases and J gave up 3 bases, with 8 bases separating them. The chain's CDR3 is CSVLGNYNEQFF. The CDR3 bases are TGCAGCGTTTTGGGGAACTACAATGAGCAGTTCTTC.

There are a few counts of this clonotype. The chain employs TRBV20-1 and TRBJ1-2; possibly TRBD1 for D (5 bases). V lost 0 bases and J lost 7, with 18 bases in between. Germline V gene sequence: CDR1 DFQATT, CDR2 SNEGSKA (reference sequence). The CDR3 consists of 15 residues. This CDR3 reads CSARDLPGPVSGYTF. The CDR3 nucleotides read TGCAGTGCTAGAGATCTACCGGGGCCGGTTTCTGGCTACACCTTC.

V usage is TRBV5-1 and J usage is TRBJ2-7; tentatively, D is TRBD1 (5 bases). The germline V gene encodes CDR1 SGHRS and CDR2 YFSETQ. This CDR3 is 14 amino acids long. The V gene lost 0 bases and the J gene lost 5 bases, with 12 bases spanning the gap. The CDR3 protein is CASSLEGFLNEQYF. The CDR3 nucleotides read TGCGCCAGCAGCTTGGAGGGGTTTCTAAACGAGCAGTACTTC.

This clonotype was seen a few times. The chain joins TRBV20-1 to TRBJ1-6; a possible D gene is TRBD1 (6 bases). Germline CDR1 DFQATT, CDR2 SNEGSKA (reference sequence). This CDR3 spans 15 amino acids. Trimming took 1 base from V and 6 from J, leaving 13 bases between them. CDR3 sequence reads: CSARVEGEGNSPLHF. CDR3 DNA: TGCAGTGCTAGAGTGGAGGGGGAGGGTAATTCACCCCTCCACTTT.

This clonotype was seen more than once but under ten times. At one end the junction does not follow the germline gene, possibly because of a read error. V is TRBV5-1 and J is TRBJ2-5, with D possibly being TRBD1 or TRBD2 (5 bases each). CDR3 length: 15 residues. CDR1 and CDR2 from the germline V gene are SGHRS and YFSETQ. The DNA of the CDR3 is TGCGCCAGCAGCTTGTCCCCGGGGCCACGAGAGTCCCAGTACTTC. Its protein is CASSLSPGPRESQYF.

The V call is TRBV7-2, the J call TRBJ1-5; 7 nucleotides agree with TRBD1. The J segment lost 7 bases and the V segment lost 5 bases, leaving 11 bases of the junction unmatched. The CDR3 covers 15 residues. Germline CDR1 is SGHTA and CDR2 is FQGNSA. Here the CDR3 reads CASSISWDRSQPQHF. In nucleotides, the CDR3 is TGTGCCAGCAGCATATCCTGGGACAGATCCCAGCCCCAGCATTTT. The complete variable domain, with remaining parts taken from reference TRBV7-2 and TRBJ1-5, reads GAGVSQSPSNKVTEKGKDVELRCDPISGHTALYWYRQSLGQGLEFLIYFQGNSAPDKSGLPSDRFSAERTGGSVSTLTIQRTQQEDSAVYLCASSISWDRSQPQHFGDGTRLSIL.

This clonotype was counted many times. The chain recombines TRBV7-2 with TRBJ2-1, with D uncertain. Germline V gene sequence: CDR1 SGHTA, CDR2 FQGNSA. V dropped 0 bases and J dropped 3 bases, with 3 bases sitting between them. The CDR3 sequence is 13 residues long. This chain's CDR3 is CASSLAVYNEQFF. The CDR3 bases are TGTGCCAGCAGCTTAGCCGTCTACAATGAGCAGTTCTTC.